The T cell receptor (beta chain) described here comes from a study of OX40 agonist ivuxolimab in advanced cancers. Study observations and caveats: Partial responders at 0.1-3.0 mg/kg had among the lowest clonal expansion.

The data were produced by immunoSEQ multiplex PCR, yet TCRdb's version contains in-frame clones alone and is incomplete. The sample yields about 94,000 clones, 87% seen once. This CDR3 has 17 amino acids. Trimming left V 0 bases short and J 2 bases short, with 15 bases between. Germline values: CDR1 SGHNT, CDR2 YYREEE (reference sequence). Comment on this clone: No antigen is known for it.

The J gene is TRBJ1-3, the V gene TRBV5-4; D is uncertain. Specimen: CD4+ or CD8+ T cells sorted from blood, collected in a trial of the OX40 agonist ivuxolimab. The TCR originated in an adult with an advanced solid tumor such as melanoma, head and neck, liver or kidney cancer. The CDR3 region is CASSLGGGFLAGNTIYF. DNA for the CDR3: TGTGCCAGCAGCTTGGGCGGAGGATTCCTTGCTGGAAACACCATATATTTT.